These 28 T cell receptor beta chains came from one sample sequenced in a study of T cell clonality in common variable immunodeficiency. Using immunoSEQ multiplex PCR, the repertoire was profiled, and TCRdb retains in-frame clones only, with some absent. In total the sample includes about 66,000 clones, none of them seen once. Input material: peripheral blood mononuclear cells. The receptors were sampled from a person between 18 and 75 years old in good health.

This clone has at least ten counts. The observed sequence ends 3 residues before the CDR3 terminus, with the missing tail filled in from the germline J gene. The chain joins TRBV5-1 to TRBJ2-1; 8 nucleotides align to TRBD2. The germline gives CDR1 SGHRS, CDR2 YFSETQ. Trimming at V came to 0 bases and at J to 0 bases, leaving 2 bases not matched to a gene. CDR3 length equals 16 residues. Here the CDR3 reads CASSLGLARSYNEQFF. The sequenced CDR3 bases are TGCGCCAGCAGCTTGGGACTAGCGCGCTCCTACAATGAG. Using reference TRBV5-1 and TRBJ2-1 for the parts outside the CDR3, the full variable domain is KAGVTQTPRYLIKTRGQQVTLSCSPISGHRSVSWYQQTPGQGLQFLFEYFSETQRNKGNFPGRFSGRQFSNSRSEMNVSTLELGDSALYLCASSLGLARSYNEQFFGPGTRLTVL.

At least ten counts were recorded for this clone. Coverage ceases 3 residues before the CDR3 finishes, and the germline J gene fills in the end. This rearrangement joins TRBV10-1 to TRBJ2-1; tentative D call: TRBD2 (5 bases). The V end lost 0 bases, the J end lost 4 bases, and 16 bases lay between the germline ends. Looked up from germline, CDR1 is WNHNN and CDR2 is SYGVQD (reference sequence). This CDR3 region has 17 residues. CDR3 sequence reads: CASSESLAQEGYNEQFF. CDR3 DNA (partial): TGCGCCAGCAGTGAGTCCTTGGCCCAAGAGGGTTACAATGAG.

Ten or more counts support this clone. The CDR3 is cut off 3 residues early in the read; its end comes from the germline J gene. This chain joins TRBV7-9 and TRBJ1-1; D remains ambiguous. Germline CDR1 SEHNR, CDR2 FQNEAQ (reference sequence). Trimming shortened V by 5 bases and J by 7 bases, and 8 bases separated the two germline ends. The CDR3 is 11 amino acids. The covered CDR3 bases are TGTGCCAGCAGCCCTACTTTTGAA. Its translation is CASSPTFE. The complete CDR3 reads CASSPTFEAFF.

In the case of this clone: Sequencing ends 3 residues short of the CDR3 end; the germline J gene provides the rest. V gene TRBV2 combines with J gene TRBJ2-1; TRBD1 is a possible D gene (6 bases). The CDR3 length is 14 residues. Trimming cost V 3 bases and J 5 bases, with 11 bases left between them. Germline CDR1 and CDR2: SNHLY and FYNNEI. The CDR3 region is CASSDHRADNEQFF. CDR3 DNA (partial): TGTGCCAGCAGTGACCACAGGGCCGACAATGAG.

This clone was observed many times. The CDR3 extends 3 residues past the end of the read, so its final part is completed from the germline J gene. The chain has TRBV30 and TRBJ2-1; 8 nucleotides align to TRBD2. V was clipped by 5 bases and J by 5 bases; unmatched bases: 17. Germline V gene lookup returns CDR1 GTSNPN and CDR2 SVGIG (reference sequence). The length of the CDR3 is 17 residues. The CDR3 region is CAWVLTGGRTVHNEQFF. The sequenced CDR3 bases are TGTGCCTGGGTTCTAACTGGCGGGAGGACGGTCCACAATGAG.

In its sample, this clone was seen many times. The CDR3 end is not reached by the read, which stops 3 residues before it; the germline J gene fills it in. The J gene is TRBJ2-2, the V gene TRBV5-1; TRBD2 matches at 7 bases. The length of the CDR3 is 15 residues. J gave up 6 bases and V 0 bases, and 5 bases lay outside the gene matches. Germline CDR1 SGHRS, CDR2 YFSETQ. The CDR3 protein is CASSLVLAGAGELFF. The CDR3 DNA, read in part, is TGCGCCAGCAGCTTGGTGTTGGCGGGGGCCGGGGAG.

This clone was counted many times. The CDR3 goes on 3 residues after the read ends, and that part is filled in from the germline J gene. This chain joins TRBV5-1 and TRBJ1-1; D is possibly TRBD1 (5 bases). Germline V CDR1 and CDR2: SGHRS, YFSETQ. Trimming took off 1 base at V and 5 bases at J, with 12 bases between the two ends. The CDR3 has 14 residues. CDR3 bases read: TGCGCCAGCAGCTTGACGGGGGGTGGGACTGAA. This sequence encodes CASSLTGGGTE. The full CDR3 reads CASSLTGGGTEAFF.

This clone was recorded many times. The read ends 3 residues shy of where the CDR3 ends; the end is completed using the germline J gene. This chain joins TRBV18 and TRBJ2-7; TRBD2 aligns across 9 bases. The CDR3 is 18 amino acids. Germline V CDR1 and CDR2: KGHSH, LQKENI. V was clipped by 5 bases and J by 2 bases; unmatched bases: 16. The covered CDR3 bases are TGTGCCAGCTCAGCATGGACTAGCGTTCCGACCTTTCCCTACGAG. Its protein is CASSAWTSVPTFPYE. Given in full, the CDR3 is CASSAWTSVPTFPYEQYF. Drawing the rest from reference TRBV18 and TRBJ2-7, the complete variable domain is NAGVMQNPRHLVRRRGQEARLRCSPMKGHSHVYWYRQLPEEGLKFMVYLQKENIIDESGMPKERFSAEFPKEGPSILRIQQVVRGDSAAYFCASSAWTSVPTFPYEQYFGPGTRLTVT.

This clone has ten or more counts. The sequenced fragment ends 3 residues before the CDR3 boundary, so the rest is inferred from the germline J gene. This chain uses TRBV3-1 (or the pseudogene TRBV3-2) with TRBJ1-1; TRBD1 might be the D (6 bases). The length of the CDR3 is 13 residues. The V gene's germline CDR1 is LGHDT and CDR2 YNNKEL (reference sequence). V was trimmed by 4 bases and J by 5 bases, leaving 11 bases between them. CDR3 DNA (partial): TGTGCCAGCAGCCGGGGGGGGCAGACTGAA. Protein sequence: CASSRGGQTE. The CDR3, in full, reads CASSRGGQTEAFF.

This clone occurred many times. The read ends 3 residues early relative to the CDR3; the germline J gene fills the gap. V usage is TRBV20-1 and J usage is TRBJ2-4, with D maybe TRBD1 (5 bases). The V end lost 5 bases, the J end lost 0 bases, and 14 bases lay between the germline ends. CDR3 length equals 15 residues. From germline, CDR1 is DFQATT and CDR2 SNEGSKA (reference sequence). The DNA read from the CDR3 is TGCAGTGCTGGAGCCCCGACAGTAGCCAAAAACATT. This encodes CSAGAPTVAKNI. The full CDR3 protein is CSAGAPTVAKNIQYF.

In this sample, this clone turned up many times. Read sequence stops 3 residues before the CDR3 end, and the germline J gene provides the missing end. The chain combines TRBV20-1 with TRBJ2-1; D unclear. V lost 6 bases and J 2 bases, leaving 17 bases between the germline ends. The germline V gene encodes CDR1 DFQATT and CDR2 SNEGSKA (reference sequence). The CDR3 totals 15 residues. CDR3 DNA (partial): TGCAGTGCCAGCGCGCCCCTCGACGCCTACAATGAG. Translation: CSASAPLDAYNE. The complete CDR3 protein is CSASAPLDAYNEQFF.

This clone was counted ten times or more. The DNA ends 3 residues before the CDR3 does, and the rest of the CDR3 is filled in from the germline J gene. V and J are TRBV29-1 and TRBJ1-1; D may be TRBD1 (5 bases). The V end was cut by 5 bases, the J end by 0 bases, with 16 bases between. In germline, CDR1 is SQVTM, CDR2 ANQGSEA. This CDR3 is 15 amino acids long. CDR3 region: CSVRGREGMNTEAFF. Partial CDR3 DNA: TGCAGCGTTAGGGGCAGGGAAGGCATGAACACTGAA.

This clone occurred many times. The read comes to an end 3 residues before the CDR3 does, leaving the germline J gene to fill in the end. The chain couples TRBV4-1 to TRBJ2-5, with TRBD2 as a possible D gene (6 bases). Germline V gene lookup returns CDR1 MGHRA and CDR2 YSYEKL. The CDR3 runs 17 residues. Trimming shortened V by 0 bases and J by 2 bases, and 16 bases separated the two germline ends. This chain's CDR3 is CASSQDPGTLSQETQYF. The sequenced CDR3 bases are TGCGCCAGCAGCCAAGATCCGGGGACTCTTTCTCAAGAGACC.

Comment on this clone: With the read ending 3 residues before the CDR3 end, the germline J gene is used to fill in that end. The rearrangement joins TRBV6-2 or TRBV6-3 to TRBJ1-4; tentative D call: TRBD1 (6 bases). This CDR3 has 14 residues. V was clipped by 7 bases and J by 7 bases, with 16 bases between them. Germline V gene lookup returns CDR1 MNHEY and CDR2 SVGEGT. The CDR3 DNA, read in part, is TGTGCCAGCACCCGCTCAGGGGTTCGTGAAAAA. Translating gives CASTRSGVREK. The entire CDR3 protein reads CASTRSGVREKLFF.

This clone came up many times. Read sequence stops 3 residues before the CDR3 end, and the germline J gene provides the missing end. The rearrangement joins TRBV19 to TRBJ2-3; D is uncertain. The germline V and J ends were trimmed by 6 bases and 0 bases, with 7 bases remaining between them. Germline V lookup: CDR1 LNHDA, CDR2 SQIVND (reference sequence). The CDR3 covers 13 residues. CDR3 region: CASRRGSTDTQYF. CDR3 DNA (partial): TGTGCCAGTAGGAGAGGTAGCACAGATACG.

This clone was seen at least ten times. The read ends 3 residues shy of where the CDR3 ends; the end is completed using the germline J gene. The rearrangement uses TRBV15 and TRBJ2-4, with 10 bases fitting TRBD1. The junction had 8 bases not matched to a gene; V was cut back by 5 bases and J by 4 bases. The CDR3 spans 16 residues. Germline lookup yields CDR1 LNHNV and CDR2 YYDKDF (reference sequence). The CDR3 is CATSGRGDRGKNIQYF. Incomplete CDR3 DNA: TGTGCCACCAGCGGGCGAGGGGACAGGGGAAAAAACATT.

This clone showed up many times. The CDR3 goes on 3 residues after the read ends, and that part is filled in from the germline J gene. The rearrangement joins TRBV19 to TRBJ2-5; D remains unclear. The germline gives CDR1 LNHDA, CDR2 SQIVND (reference sequence). Trimming shortened V by 5 bases and J by 5 bases, and 6 bases separated the two germline ends. The CDR3 sequence is 11 residues long. CDR3 in amino acids: CASSGRETQYF. The CDR3 DNA, read in part, is TGTGCCAGTAGTGGTCGGGAGACC.

This clone came up many times. The read terminates 3 residues ahead of where the CDR3 ends, so the germline J gene completes it. The rearrangement joins TRBV12-3 or TRBV12-4 to TRBJ2-5; TRBD2 matches 7 bases. This CDR3 is 15 amino acids long. The ends lost 3 bases at V and 3 bases at J; junction bases unmatched: 7. This CDR3 reads CASSFEGGTKETQYF. The DNA read from the CDR3 is TGTGCCAGCAGTTTTGAGGGCGGGACTAAAGAGACC.

In its sample, this clone was seen many times. The read stops 3 residues short of the end of the CDR3; the missing end is completed from the germline J gene. The chain has TRBV11-2 and TRBJ2-1; 9 nucleotides line up with TRBD2. The CDR3 is made up of 15 amino acids. V gave up 6 bases and J gave up 8 bases; unmatched junction bases: 11. The germline gives CDR1 SGHAT, CDR2 FQNNGV. The covered CDR3 bases are TGTGCCAGCAGTCCGGTAGCGGGAGCGATCCATGAG. It yields the protein CASSPVAGAIHE. The CDR3 in full is CASSPVAGAIHEQFF.

This clone was detected many times. The CDR3 is cut off 3 residues early in the read; its end comes from the germline J gene. The chain uses TRBV7-9 and TRBJ2-2; a possible D gene is TRBD2 (7 bases). This CDR3 has 15 residues. Per germline, CDR1 SEHNR and CDR2 FQNEAQ (reference sequence). Deletions cut 8 bases from V and 2 bases from J, with 15 bases between. The covered CDR3 bases are TGTGCCAGCCGCGGGGGCAGCCCAAACACCGGGGAG. Protein sequence: CASRGGSPNTGE. The full-length CDR3 reads as CASRGGSPNTGELFF.

In its sample, this clone was seen many times. Sequencing ends 3 residues short of the CDR3 end; the germline J gene provides the rest. The chain uses TRBV7-3 and TRBJ1-6, with D possibly matching TRBD1 (6 bases). Germline CDR1 and CDR2: SGHTA and FQGTGA. The CDR3 covers 14 residues. With 3 bases removed from V and 7 bases from J, the gap between germline ends came to 10 bases. This CDR3 is CASSFGQRNSPLHF. CDR3 DNA, as far as it was read: TGTGCCAGCAGCTTTGGACAGAGAAATTCACCC.

This clone was recorded at least ten times. The DNA ends 3 residues before the CDR3 does, and the rest of the CDR3 is filled in from the germline J gene. This rearrangement joins TRBV20-1 to TRBJ2-7; a possible D gene is TRBD2 (6 bases). From germline, CDR1 is DFQATT and CDR2 SNEGSKA (reference sequence). CDR3 length: 13 amino acids. The V end lost 3 bases, the J end lost 2 bases, and 11 bases lay between the germline ends. Incomplete CDR3 DNA: TGCAGTGCTAGTCTGCGACTAGCCTACGAG. As protein: CSASLRLAYE. From start to end, the CDR3 is CSASLRLAYEQYF.

This clone was detected many times. The read ends 3 residues early relative to the CDR3; the germline J gene fills the gap. The genes are TRBV13 and TRBJ2-7, with 10 bases fitting TRBD2. J was trimmed by 3 bases and V by 0 bases; bases with no gene match: 5. This CDR3 contains 16 residues. The germline CDR1 and CDR2 sequences are PRHDT and FYEKMQ (reference sequence). The CDR3 reads CASSLGLAGRVYEQYF. The sequenced CDR3 bases are TGTGCCAGCAGCTTAGGACTAGCGGGACGGGTCTACGAG.

This clone has ten or more counts. The CDR3 goes on 3 residues after the read ends, and that part is filled in from the germline J gene. The genes are TRBV18 and TRBJ2-1; 8 nucleotides match TRBD1. V shed 3 bases, J shed 6 bases, and the junction held 4 bases outside the gene matches. The CDR3 covers 14 residues. CDR1 is KGHSH, CDR2 LQKENI, per germline. CDR3 protein: CASSPSTGVNEQFF. The covered CDR3 bases are TGTGCCAGCTCACCCTCGACAGGGGTCAATGAG.

The sample holds many counts of this clone. The CDR3 reads CASSPLNTDTQYF. The CDR3 DNA, read in part, is TGTGCCAGCAGTCCCCTAAACACAGATACG. The chain employs TRBV12-3 or TRBV12-4 and TRBJ2-3; D is undetermined. The CDR3 extends 3 residues past the end of the read, so its final part is completed from the germline J gene. This CDR3 spans 13 amino acids. Trimming took 5 bases from V and 2 from J, leaving 8 bases between them.

A few counts support this clone. The observed sequence ends 3 residues before the CDR3 terminus, with the missing tail filled in from the germline J gene. V and J are TRBV19 and TRBJ1-6; 10 nucleotides align to TRBD1. Looked up from germline, CDR1 is LNHDA and CDR2 is SQIVND (reference sequence). This CDR3 spans 15 amino acids. V was clipped by 5 bases and J by 7 bases; unmatched bases: 5. CDR3 DNA (partial): TGTGCCAGTAGTGCCAGGACAGGGGGGAATTCACCC. This codes for CASSARTGGNSP. The full CDR3 reads CASSARTGGNSPLHF.

With respect to this clone: A much larger clone sits a single nucleotide away, making a read error possible. The CDR3 end is not reached by the read, which stops 3 residues before it; the germline J gene fills it in. The chain joins TRBV5-5 to TRBJ1-2, with 8 bases fitting TRBD1. V was clipped by 0 bases and J by 2 bases; unmatched bases: 0. Germline V gene data show CDR1 as SGHKS and CDR2 as YYEKEE (reference sequence). The CDR3 is 14 residues long. CDR3 DNA (partial): TGTGCCAGCAGCTTGGGACAGGGGAACTATGGC. This codes for CASSLGQGNYG. The CDR3 reads in full as CASSLGQGNYGYTF.

This clone has at least ten counts. The observed sequence ends 3 residues before the CDR3 terminus, with the missing tail filled in from the germline J gene. The V gene is TRBV6-1, the J gene TRBJ2-5, with 9 nucleotides matching TRBD1. Germline V lookup: CDR1 MNHNS, CDR2 SASEGT. CDR3 length: 16 residues. Trimming cost V 3 bases and J 2 bases; bases outside gene matches: 7. The CDR3 reads CASSETGTGSQETQYF. Partial CDR3 DNA: TGTGCCAGCAGTGAGACCGGGACAGGGTCGCAAGAGACC.